This TCR beta chain is drawn from a study of T-cell reconstitution after alpha-beta-depleted transplantation in children. The table lists this clonotype with a few counts. Unique molecular identifiers were used to barcode this TCRbeta library. TCRdb used MiXCR to reprocess the PCR reads, holding one entry per CDR3 protein. The sample holds some 530,000 distinct CDR3 sequences, 12% seen once. The CDR3 is 13 residues long. The V gene end was trimmed by 2 bases and the J gene end by 7 bases; junction bases not matched to a gene: 2. Germline V lookup: CDR1 SEHNR, CDR2 FQNEAQ (reference sequence). This TCR was recovered from a human donor who donated a stem cell graft to a child with combined immunodeficiency. Sequenced material: PBMCs from the stem cell graft donor, taken from the stem cell graft. V usage is TRBV7-9 and J usage is TRBJ2-1; TRBD1 matches at 7 bases. DNA of the CDR3: TGTGCCAGCAGCTTAAGCAGGGGGAATGAGCAGTTCTTC. Protein product: CASSLSRGNEQFF.